This T cell receptor (beta chain) was recorded in a study of blood T cells in healthy people across ages. The CDR3 runs to 13 residues. Combining a sample-barcoded 5' primer with a J-beta primer mix, a second PCR ran for about 7 to 11 cycles. MiXCR was run by TCRdb on the 5' RACE reads, yielding one entry per CDR3 protein. The table has 700,000 to 800,000 distinct CDR3 sequences, 35% to 45% seen once. The rearrangement links TRBV21-1 to TRBJ2-1; no check of the table's D call, TRBD1, against the DNA was made. TRBJ2-7 explains the end of the DNA better; the J call may be wrong. TRBV21-1 is an annotated pseudogene. The sample was blood. The clonotype was recovered from a woman in her fifties or sixties in good health. The CDR3 sequence is CASSKDGTGEQYF. The CDR3 DNA reads as TGTGCCAGCAGCAAAGATGGTACAGGCGAGCAGTACTTC.